One sample yielded the 21 T cell receptor beta chains listed below, sequenced in a study of T cell repertoires in cytomegalovirus infection. TCRdb passed the reads through MiXCR, listing each CDR3 protein once. Of some 300,000 distinct CDR3 sequences detected, roughly a sixth appear once; the ten largest clones hold 12%. The sequencing input was PBMCs. The receptors were gathered from a human donor in good health (CMV status not recorded). Some clones in this sample may be carry-over from other donors' samples.

The CDR3 region is CASSYSRGGGASEQYF. CDR3 DNA sequence: TGTGCCAGCAGTTACTCGAGAGGCGGGGGGGCAAGCGAGCAGTACTTC. The chain carries TRBV6-6 and TRBJ2-7, with 9 bases matching TRBD2. The CDR3 runs 16 residues. V dropped 0 bases and J dropped 6; count of bases not matched to a gene: 9. Germline V lookup: CDR1 MNHNY, CDR2 SVGAGI (reference sequence).

A few counts support this clonotype. This chain joins TRBV12-3 or TRBV12-4 and TRBJ2-3; 9 bases line up with TRBD2. The CDR3 loop spans 16 amino acids. V gave up 7 bases and J gave up 4 bases; unmatched junction bases: 12. This CDR3 reads CASNLLGTSLPDTQYF. In nucleotides, the CDR3 is TGTGCCAGCAACCTACTAGGGACTAGCCTGCCAGATACGCAGTATTTT.

In this sample, this clonotype turned up a few times. The rearrangement links TRBV28 to TRBJ2-1, with 9 bases matching TRBD1. The ends lost 4 bases at V and 5 bases at J; junction bases unmatched: 6. Per germline, CDR1 MDHEN and CDR2 SYDVKM. The CDR3 has 15 amino acids. For the CDR3, the DNA is TGTGCCAGCAGTTCCCCCGGGACAGGGAACAATGAGCAGTTCTTC. Translated: CASSSPGTGNNEQFF.

This sequence joins TRBV20-1 and TRBJ1-6, with 7 positions matching TRBD1. Germline assignment: CDR1 DFQATT and CDR2 SNEGSKA (reference sequence). Losses at the gene ends were 6 bases for V and 6 bases for J; bases not matched to a gene: 5. The CDR3 has 13 residues. This chain's CDR3 is CSAPGQPNSPLHF. DNA of the CDR3: TGCAGTGCCCCGGGACAGCCTAATTCACCCCTCCACTTT.

This clonotype was observed at least ten times. The CDR3 DNA reads TGTGCCAGCAGTTTACGGCCGGTTCAGCCCCAGCATTTT. This codes for CASSLRPVQPQHF. V is TRBV27 and J is TRBJ1-5; D not resolved. Trimming pared 2 bases from V and 6 bases from J, leaving 8 bases between. This CDR3 has 13 amino acids. The germline CDR1 and CDR2 sequences are MNHEY and SMNVEV (reference sequence).

The rearrangement uses TRBV6-1 and TRBJ2-5, with D perhaps assigned TRBD1 or TRBD2 (5 bases each). Trimming left V 2 bases short and J 9 bases short, with 13 bases between. CDR3 length equals 13 residues. Germline V gives CDR1 MNHNS, CDR2 SASEGT. The CDR3 loop is CASSESVGDSQYF. CDR3 in DNA: TGTGCCAGCAGTGAATCGGTGGGGGATTCCCAGTACTTC.

This clonotype showed up just a few times. This chain's CDR3 is CASRDRSYTEAFF. The CDR3 DNA is TGTGCCAGCAGGGACAGATCCTACACTGAAGCTTTCTTT. This sequence joins TRBV7-1 and TRBJ1-1; D possibly corresponds to TRBD1 (6 bases). TRBV7-1 is flagged as an ORF with uncertain function. The CDR3 loop spans 13 amino acids. V lost 6 bases to trimming and J lost 3 bases, with 11 bases between them.

This clonotype occurred a few times. This may stem from a read error, because a much larger clone lies one nucleotide away. This sequence joins TRBV7-2 and TRBJ1-1, with D uncertain. CDR3 size: 13 residues. CDR1 and CDR2 from the germline V gene are SGHTA and FQGNSA. This CDR3 reads CANSYPRNTEAFF. The CDR3 coding sequence is TGTGCCAACAGCTACCCCCGCAACACTGAAGCTTTCTTT.

This clonotype was detected many times. V usage is TRBV7-2 and J usage is TRBJ2-3; D call uncertain. The V end was cut by 5 bases, the J end by 5 bases, with 20 bases between. The CDR3 extends over 16 amino acids. Germline V lookup: CDR1 SGHTA, CDR2 FQGNSA. CDR3 coding DNA: TGTGCCAGCAGCCGACCCACGGGCCGCCGTGTAGATACGCAGTATTTT. Protein product: CASSRPTGRRVDTQYF.

This clonotype showed up many times. The chain couples TRBV14 to TRBJ2-1; no reliable D call. Trimming removed 1 base at V and 2 bases at J, with 3 bases between. CDR1 is SGHDN and CDR2 is FVKESK in the germline V gene. The CDR3 consists of 13 residues. CDR3 in DNA: TGTGCCAGCAGCCAAGCGACCTACAATGAGCAGTTCTTC. Its protein product is CASSQATYNEQFF.

This clonotype was counted a few times. The genes are TRBV20-1 and TRBJ1-2; a possible D gene is TRBD1 (5 bases). This CDR3 contains 13 residues. V gave up 5 bases and J gave up 0 bases, with 10 bases separating them. CDR1 is DFQATT, CDR2 SNEGSKA, per germline (reference sequence). CDR3 DNA sequence: TGCAGTGCTTACGACAGCACTAACTATGGCTACACCTTC. Translating gives CSAYDSTNYGYTF.

The CDR3 nucleotides are TGCGCCAGCAGCCAACGGGGGGGCCCCACAGATACGCAGTATTTT. Protein product: CASSQRGGPTDTQYF. This rearrangement joins TRBV4-1 to TRBJ2-3; 8 bases line up with TRBD2. With V trimmed by 2 bases and J by 2 bases, 3 bases remained unmatched. CDR3 size: 15 residues. Germline CDR1 reads MGHRA; CDR2 reads YSYEKL.

The chain couples TRBV2 to TRBJ1-1; D remains unclear. This CDR3 is built from 11 residues. Trimming stripped 7 bases from V and 5 bases from J, with 8 bases between. The germline V gene has CDR1 SNHLY and CDR2 FYNNEI. The CDR3 nucleotides read TGTGCCAGCATTGCATCGACTGAAGCTTTCTTT. Protein product: CASIASTEAFF.

In its sample, this clonotype was seen a few times. This sequence joins TRBV25-1 and TRBJ1-3; D is unclear. The germline V and J ends were trimmed by 3 bases and 1 base, with 7 bases remaining between them. CDR1 MGHDK and CDR2 SYGVNS come from the germline V gene. This CDR3 spans 14 amino acids. DNA for the CDR3: TGTGCCAGCAGTGACCCGGGATCTGGAAACACCATATATTTT. This sequence encodes CASSDPGSGNTIYF.

This clonotype came up a few times. The chain uses TRBV18 and TRBJ1-1; D ambiguous. The CDR3 consists of 15 residues. Germline CDR1 and CDR2: KGHSH and LQKENI. V was clipped by 3 bases and J by 0 bases, with 11 bases between them. The CDR3 region is CASSPPGVVNTEAFF. Written as DNA, the CDR3 is TGTGCCAGCTCACCCCCCGGGGTAGTGAACACTGAAGCTTTCTTT.

This clonotype appeared a few times. The genes are TRBV6-1 and TRBJ1-1, with TRBD1 matching 9 bases. Trimming at V came to 9 bases and at J to 5 bases, leaving 7 bases not matched to a gene. This CDR3 has 13 amino acids. Germline V gives CDR1 MNHNS, CDR2 SASEGT. The CDR3 nucleotides read TGTGCCAGTGGAACAGGGGGCTTGACTGAAGCTTTCTTT. Protein sequence: CASGTGGLTEAFF.

This clonotype was seen at least ten times. The chain carries TRBV7-2 and TRBJ1-1; no firm D call. The CDR3 consists of 12 residues. CDR1 is SGHTA, CDR2 FQGNSA, per germline. The germline V and J ends were trimmed by 3 bases and 5 bases, with 7 bases remaining between them. The DNA for the CDR3 is TGTGCCAGCAGCTTCCTGAGGACTGAAGCTTTCTTT. This codes for CASSFLRTEAFF.

This clonotype showed up just a few times. The chain employs TRBV27 and TRBJ2-6; 7 nucleotides agree with TRBD1. Germline CDR1 and CDR2: MNHEY and SMNVEV (reference sequence). The CDR3 covers 17 residues. J was trimmed by 0 bases and V by 2 bases; bases with no gene match: 4. Written as DNA, the CDR3 is TGTGCCAGCAGTTTACTGGGACAGAGCTCTGGGGCCAACGTCCTGACTTTC. Its translation: CASSLLGQSSGANVLTF. The full variable domain, with the rest looked up from reference TRBV27 and TRBJ2-6, is EAQVTQNPRYLITVTGKKLTVTCSQNMNHEYMSWYRQDPGLGLRQIYYSMNVEVTDKGDVPEGYKVSRKEKRNFPLILESPSPNQTSLYFCASSLLGQSSGANVLTFGAGSRLTVL.

This clonotype came up a few times. V gene TRBV19 combines with J gene TRBJ1-6; D uncertain. Germline CDR1 reads LNHDA; CDR2 reads SQIVND (reference sequence). The CDR3 spans 16 residues. V was trimmed by 5 bases and J by 0 bases, leaving 11 bases between them. The CDR3 bases are TGTGCCAGTAGTCTTGTTTCGAGCTCCTATAATTCACCCCTCCACTTT. It specifies CASSLVSSSYNSPLHF. Together with reference TRBV19 and TRBJ1-6, the CDR3 gives the full variable domain: DGGITQSPKYLFRKEGQNVTLSCEQNLNHDAMYWYRQDPGQGLRLIYYSQIVNDFQKGDIAEGYSVSREKKESFPLTVTSAQKNPTAFYLCASSLVSSSYNSPLHFGNGTRLTVT.

Many counts were recorded for this clonotype. The rearrangement links TRBV7-9 to TRBJ2-1, with D possibly TRBD1 on 5 matching bases. Trimming stripped 6 bases from V and 5 bases from J, with 17 bases between. In germline, CDR1 is SEHNR, CDR2 FQNEAQ (reference sequence). The CDR3 is 15 residues long. The CDR3 DNA reads TGTGCCAGCAGAGTTACAGGCGGCTTAAACAATGAGCAGTTCTTC. Residues: CASRVTGGLNNEQFF.

With regard to this clonotype: The junction differs from germline at one of its ends, possibly a read error. The J gene is TRBJ2-4, the V gene TRBV13, with no clear D. This CDR3 contains 13 residues. Germline V lookup: CDR1 PRHDT, CDR2 FYEKMQ (reference sequence). CDR3 DNA sequence: TGTGCCAGCAGCTTAGGCAGGAGAATAGCCCCGCACTTC. This sequence encodes CASSLGRRIAPHF.